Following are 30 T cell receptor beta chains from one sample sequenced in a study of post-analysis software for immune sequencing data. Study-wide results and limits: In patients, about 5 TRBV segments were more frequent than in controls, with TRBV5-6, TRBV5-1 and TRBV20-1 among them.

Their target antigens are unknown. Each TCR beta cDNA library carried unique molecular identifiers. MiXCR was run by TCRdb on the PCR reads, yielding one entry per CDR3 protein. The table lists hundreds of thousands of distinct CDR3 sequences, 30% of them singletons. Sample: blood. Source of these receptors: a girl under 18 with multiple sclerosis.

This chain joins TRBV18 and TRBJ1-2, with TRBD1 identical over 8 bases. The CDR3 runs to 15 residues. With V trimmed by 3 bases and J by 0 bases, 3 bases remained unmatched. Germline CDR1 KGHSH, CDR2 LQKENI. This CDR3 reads CASSPRQGSNYGYTF. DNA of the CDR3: TGTGCCAGCTCACCGCGACAGGGGTCTAACTATGGCTACACCTTC.

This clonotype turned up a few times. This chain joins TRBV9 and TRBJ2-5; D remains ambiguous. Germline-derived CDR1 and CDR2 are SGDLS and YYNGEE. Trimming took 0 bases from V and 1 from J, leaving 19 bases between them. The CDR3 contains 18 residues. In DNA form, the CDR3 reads TGTGCCAGCAGCGTAGGGCCCCTTTCGCGGAACCTCCAAGAGACCCAGTACTTC. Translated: CASSVGPLSRNLQETQYF.

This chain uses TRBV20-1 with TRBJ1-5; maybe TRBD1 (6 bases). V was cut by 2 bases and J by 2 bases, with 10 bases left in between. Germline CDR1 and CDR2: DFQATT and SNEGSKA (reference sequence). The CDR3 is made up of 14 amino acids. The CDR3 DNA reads TGCAGTGCTAGATCGGGACACCGCAATCAGCCCCAGCATTTT. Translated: CSARSGHRNQPQHF.

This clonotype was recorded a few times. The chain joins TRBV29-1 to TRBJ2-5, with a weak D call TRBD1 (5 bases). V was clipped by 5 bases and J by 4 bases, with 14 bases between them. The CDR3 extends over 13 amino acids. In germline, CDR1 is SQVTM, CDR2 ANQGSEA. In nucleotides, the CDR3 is TGCAGCGTTCCCAGGGCATTGGGAGAGACCCAGTACTTC. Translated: CSVPRALGETQYF.

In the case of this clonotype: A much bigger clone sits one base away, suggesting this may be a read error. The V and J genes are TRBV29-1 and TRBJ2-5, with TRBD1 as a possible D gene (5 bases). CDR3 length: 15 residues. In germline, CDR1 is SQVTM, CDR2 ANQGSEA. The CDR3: CCGRTPSVFQETQYF. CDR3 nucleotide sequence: TGCTGCGGTCGGACACCGTCCGTTTTCCAAGAGACCCAGTACTTC.

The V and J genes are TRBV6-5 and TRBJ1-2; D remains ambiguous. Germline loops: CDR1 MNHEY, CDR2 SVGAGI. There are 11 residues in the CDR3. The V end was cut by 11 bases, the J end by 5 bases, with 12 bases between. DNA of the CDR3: TGTGCCGCTCTTGGCGGGTATGGCTACACCTTC. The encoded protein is CAALGGYGYTF.

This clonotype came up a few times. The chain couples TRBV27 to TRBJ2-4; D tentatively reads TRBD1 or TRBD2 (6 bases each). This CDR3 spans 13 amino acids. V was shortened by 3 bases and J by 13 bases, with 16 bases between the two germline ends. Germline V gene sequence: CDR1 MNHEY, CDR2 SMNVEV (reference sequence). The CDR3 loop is CASSFRGQVKQYF. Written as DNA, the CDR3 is TGTGCCAGCAGTTTCCGGGGGCAGGTGAAGCAGTACTTC.

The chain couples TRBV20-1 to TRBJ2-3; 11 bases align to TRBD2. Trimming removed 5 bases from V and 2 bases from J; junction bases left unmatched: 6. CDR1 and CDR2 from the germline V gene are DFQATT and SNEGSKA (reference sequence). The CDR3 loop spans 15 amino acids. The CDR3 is CSAPLAGGLTDTQYF. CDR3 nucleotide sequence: TGCAGTGCTCCTCTAGCGGGGGGACTCACAGATACGCAGTATTTT.

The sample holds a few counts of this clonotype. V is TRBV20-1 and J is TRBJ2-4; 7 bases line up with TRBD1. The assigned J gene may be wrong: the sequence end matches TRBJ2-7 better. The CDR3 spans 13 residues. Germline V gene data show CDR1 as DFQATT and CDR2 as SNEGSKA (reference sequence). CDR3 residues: CSARTGKVYEQYF. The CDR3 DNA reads TGCAGTGCTAGGACAGGGAAAGTTTACGAGCAGTACTTC.

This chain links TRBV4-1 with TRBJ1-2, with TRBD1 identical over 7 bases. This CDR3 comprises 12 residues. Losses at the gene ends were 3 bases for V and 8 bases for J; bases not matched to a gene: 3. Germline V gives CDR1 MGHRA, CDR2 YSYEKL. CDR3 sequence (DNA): TGCGCCAGCAGCCAGACAGGGTACGGCTACACCTTC. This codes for CASSQTGYGYTF.

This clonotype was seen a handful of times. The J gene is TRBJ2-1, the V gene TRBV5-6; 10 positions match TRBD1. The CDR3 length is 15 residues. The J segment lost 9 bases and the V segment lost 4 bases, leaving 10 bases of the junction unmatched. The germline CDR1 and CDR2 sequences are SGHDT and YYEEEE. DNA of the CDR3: TGTGCCAGCAGCCCCCGGGACAGGGGCTTACGTGAGCAGTTCTTC. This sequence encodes CASSPRDRGLREQFF.

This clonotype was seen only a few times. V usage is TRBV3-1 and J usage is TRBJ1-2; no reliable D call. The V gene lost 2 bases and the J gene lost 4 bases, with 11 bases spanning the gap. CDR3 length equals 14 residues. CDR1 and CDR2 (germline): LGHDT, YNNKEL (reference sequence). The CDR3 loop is CASSQLASTYGYTF. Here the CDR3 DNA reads TGTGCCAGCAGCCAACTGGCCAGCACCTATGGCTACACCTTC.

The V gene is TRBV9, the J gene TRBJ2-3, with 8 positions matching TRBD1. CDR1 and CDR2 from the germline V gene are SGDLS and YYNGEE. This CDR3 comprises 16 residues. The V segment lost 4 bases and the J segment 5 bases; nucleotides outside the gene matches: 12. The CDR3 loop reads CASSQEGRGHGDTQYF. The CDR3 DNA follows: TGTGCCAGCAGCCAAGAGGGCAGGGGGCATGGAGATACGCAGTATTTT.

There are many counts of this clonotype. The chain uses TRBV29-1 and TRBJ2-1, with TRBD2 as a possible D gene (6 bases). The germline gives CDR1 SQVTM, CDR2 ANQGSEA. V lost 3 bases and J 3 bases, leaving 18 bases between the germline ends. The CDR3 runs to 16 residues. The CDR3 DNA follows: TGCAGCGTTGAGTTGCTGGTAGCGGTGATCTACAATGAGCAGTTCTTC. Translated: CSVELLVAVIYNEQFF.

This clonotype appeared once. The CDR3: CASSLEPSGSNTGELFF. Here the CDR3 DNA reads TGCGCCAGCAGCTTGGAGCCTAGCGGGAGTAACACCGGGGAGCTGTTTTTT. The rearrangement joins TRBV5-1 to TRBJ2-2; 10 bases match TRBD2. Losses at the gene ends were 0 bases for V and 2 bases for J; bases not matched to a gene: 4. The CDR3 runs 17 residues. The germline gives CDR1 SGHRS, CDR2 YFSETQ.

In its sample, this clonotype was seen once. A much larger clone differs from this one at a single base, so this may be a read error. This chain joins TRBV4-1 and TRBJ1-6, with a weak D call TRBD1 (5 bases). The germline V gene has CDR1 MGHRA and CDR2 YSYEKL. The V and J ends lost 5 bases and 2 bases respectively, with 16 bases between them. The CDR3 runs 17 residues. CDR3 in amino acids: CASSSPKSGAYNSPLHF. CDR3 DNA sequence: TGCGCCAGCAGCTCACCTAAATCGGGGGCCTATAATTCACCCCTCCACTTT.

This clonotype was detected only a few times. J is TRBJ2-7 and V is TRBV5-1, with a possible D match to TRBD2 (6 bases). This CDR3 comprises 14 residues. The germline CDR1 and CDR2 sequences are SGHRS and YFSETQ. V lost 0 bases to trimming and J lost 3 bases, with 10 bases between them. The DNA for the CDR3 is TGCGCCAGCAGCTTGGAAAGGAGGGACTACGAGCAGTACTTC. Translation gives CASSLERRDYEQYF.

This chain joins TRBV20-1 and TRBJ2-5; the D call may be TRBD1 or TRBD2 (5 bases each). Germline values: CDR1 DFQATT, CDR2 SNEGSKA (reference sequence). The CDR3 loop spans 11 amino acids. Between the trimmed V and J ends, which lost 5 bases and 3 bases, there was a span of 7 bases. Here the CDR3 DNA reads TGCAGTGCTCTGGGGGAAGAGACCCAGTACTTC. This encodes CSALGEETQYF.

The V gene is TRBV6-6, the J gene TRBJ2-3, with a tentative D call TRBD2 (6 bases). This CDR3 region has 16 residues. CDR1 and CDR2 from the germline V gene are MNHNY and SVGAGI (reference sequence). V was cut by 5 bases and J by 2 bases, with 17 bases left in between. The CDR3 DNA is TGTGCCAGCAGTCCCAGGGCTAGCGTGGCCACAGATACGCAGTATTTT. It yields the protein CASSPRASVATDTQYF.

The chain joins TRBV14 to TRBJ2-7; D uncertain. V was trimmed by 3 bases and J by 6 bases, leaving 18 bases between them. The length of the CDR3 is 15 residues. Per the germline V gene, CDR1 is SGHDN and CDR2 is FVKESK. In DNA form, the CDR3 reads TGTGCCAGCAGCCAGCACCTCGGCACCATCTCCGAGCAGTACTTC. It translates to CASSQHLGTISEQYF.

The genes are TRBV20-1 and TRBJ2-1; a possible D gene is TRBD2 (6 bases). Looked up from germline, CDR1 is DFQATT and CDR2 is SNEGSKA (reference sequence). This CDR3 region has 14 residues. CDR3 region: CSGRRRASYNEQFF. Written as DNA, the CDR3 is TGCAGCGGGAGACGGAGGGCCTCCTACAATGAGCAGTTCTTC.

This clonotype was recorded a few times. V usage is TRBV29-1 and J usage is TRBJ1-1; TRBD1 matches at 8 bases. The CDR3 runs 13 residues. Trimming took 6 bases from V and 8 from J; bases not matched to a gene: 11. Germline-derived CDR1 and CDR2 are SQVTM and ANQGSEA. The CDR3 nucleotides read TGCAGCGTGGACAGGGCCTACTCCGCGGAAGCTTTCTTT. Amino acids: CSVDRAYSAEAFF. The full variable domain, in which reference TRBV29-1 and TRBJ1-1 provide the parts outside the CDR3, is SAVISQKPSRDICQRGTSLTIQCQVDSQVTMMFWYRQQPGQSLTLIATANQGSEATYESGFVIDKFPISRPNLTFSTLTVSNMSPEDSSIYLCSVDRAYSAEAFFGQGTRLTVV.

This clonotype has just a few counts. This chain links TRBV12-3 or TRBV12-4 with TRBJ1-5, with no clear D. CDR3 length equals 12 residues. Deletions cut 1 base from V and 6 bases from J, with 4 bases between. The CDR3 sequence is CASSLVTQPQHF. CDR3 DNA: TGTGCCAGCAGTTTAGTTACTCAGCCCCAGCATTTT.

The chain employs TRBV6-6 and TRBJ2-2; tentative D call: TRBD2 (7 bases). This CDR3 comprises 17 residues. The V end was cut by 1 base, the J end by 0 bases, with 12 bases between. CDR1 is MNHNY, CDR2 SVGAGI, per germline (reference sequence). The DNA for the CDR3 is TGTGCCAGCAGTTACTATATCGGGGGGCCGAACACCGGGGAGCTGTTTTTT. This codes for CASSYYIGGPNTGELFF.

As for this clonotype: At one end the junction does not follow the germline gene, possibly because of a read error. CDR3 residues: CASSLATAGSSQPQHF. In nucleotides, the CDR3 is TGTGCCAGCAGCTTAGCCACAGCGGGTAGCAGTCAGCCCCAGCATTTT. The J gene is TRBJ1-5, the V gene TRBV7-9; D gene unclear. The germline V gene has CDR1 SEHNR and CDR2 FQNEAQ (reference sequence). CDR3 length: 16 residues.

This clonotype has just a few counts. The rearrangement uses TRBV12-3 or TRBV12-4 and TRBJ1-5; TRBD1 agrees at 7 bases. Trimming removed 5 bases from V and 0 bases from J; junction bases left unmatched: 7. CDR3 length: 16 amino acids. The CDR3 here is CASSAYRGDSNQPQHF. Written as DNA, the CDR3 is TGTGCCAGCAGTGCTTACAGGGGCGATAGCAATCAGCCCCAGCATTTT.

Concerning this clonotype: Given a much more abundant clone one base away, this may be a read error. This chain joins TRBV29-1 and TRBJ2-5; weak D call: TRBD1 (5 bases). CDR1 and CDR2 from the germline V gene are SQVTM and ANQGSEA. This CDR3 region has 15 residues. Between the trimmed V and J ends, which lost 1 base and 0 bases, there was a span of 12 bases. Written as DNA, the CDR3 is TGCAGCGTTGAAGGGGGCTATGAGGACCAAGAGACCCAGTACTTC. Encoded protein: CSVEGGYEDQETQYF.

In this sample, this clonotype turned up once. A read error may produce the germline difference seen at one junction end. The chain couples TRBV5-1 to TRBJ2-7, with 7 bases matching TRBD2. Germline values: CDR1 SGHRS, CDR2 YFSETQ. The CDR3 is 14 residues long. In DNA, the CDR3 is TGCGCCAGCAGCCTCATCACGGGGGACTACGGGCAGTACTTC. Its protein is CASSLITGDYGQYF.

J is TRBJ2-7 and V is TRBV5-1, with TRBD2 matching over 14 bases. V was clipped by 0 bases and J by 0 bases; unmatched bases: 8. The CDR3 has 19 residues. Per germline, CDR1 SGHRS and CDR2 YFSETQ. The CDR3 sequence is CASSLAPGLAGDSSYEQYF. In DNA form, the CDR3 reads TGCGCCAGCAGCTTGGCTCCGGGACTAGCGGGGGATAGCTCCTACGAGCAGTACTTC.

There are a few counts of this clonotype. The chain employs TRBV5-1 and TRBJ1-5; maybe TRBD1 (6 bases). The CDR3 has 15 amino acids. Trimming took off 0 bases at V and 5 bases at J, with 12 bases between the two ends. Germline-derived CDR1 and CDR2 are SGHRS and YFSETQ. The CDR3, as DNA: TGCGCCAGCAGCTTGGAGCCACAGGGTTATCAGCCCCAGCATTTT. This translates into CASSLEPQGYQPQHF.